These 32 T cell receptor beta chains were sequenced from one sample in a study of blood T cell repertoires in COVID-19. Profiling relied on immunoSEQ multiplex PCR, and the TCRdb table lists in-frame clones only, not all of them. The table includes about 290,000 clones, 85% to 90% detected once. Sequences were obtained from peripheral blood. Every receptor here comes from a woman between 25 and 40 years old with COVID-19, enrolled during active disease.

V usage is TRBV11-2 and J usage is TRBJ1-6; TRBD1 is a possible D gene (5 bases). The V and J ends lost 1 base and 11 bases respectively, with 18 bases between them. The CDR3 has 16 amino acids. Germline assignment: CDR1 SGHAT and CDR2 FQNNGV. The CDR3 region has the DNA TGTGCCAGCAGCTTAGGATCCCTCGGGGGGAAGGCACCCCTCCACTTT. It encodes CASSLGSLGGKAPLHF.

The V and J genes are TRBV18 and TRBJ1-4, with D hard to call. V was shortened by 2 bases and J by 8 bases, with 15 bases between the two germline ends. Germline V CDR1 and CDR2: KGHSH, LQKENI. The CDR3 is 15 amino acids. The CDR3 reads CASSPAQTGAEKLFF. CDR3 in DNA: TGTGCCAGCTCACCAGCGCAGACCGGAGCCGAAAAACTGTTTTTT.

The V gene is TRBV28, the J gene TRBJ1-6; D unclear. Germline loops: CDR1 MDHEN, CDR2 SYDVKM. Trimming removed 10 bases at V and 0 bases at J, with 10 bases between. There are 14 residues in the CDR3. CDR3 nucleotide sequence: TGTGCCACCTCTCTTTACTCCTATAATTCACCCCTCCACTTT. Translated: CATSLYSYNSPLHF.

V is TRBV6-5 and J is TRBJ2-3, with TRBD2 matching 10 bases. Germline V gene data show CDR1 as MNHEY and CDR2 as SVGAGI. The CDR3 has 15 residues. The trim removed 6 bases at V and 1 base at J, leaving 4 bases unmatched. CDR3 DNA: TGTGCCAGCAGCCACCTAGCGGGGGGCACAGATACGCAGTATTTT. This sequence encodes CASSHLAGGTDTQYF.

The chain employs TRBV5-5 and TRBJ1-2, with 8 bases identical to TRBD1. The germline V gene encodes CDR1 SGHKS and CDR2 YYEKEE (reference sequence). The CDR3 contains 18 residues. Trimming removed 1 base from V and 7 bases from J; junction bases left unmatched: 18. The CDR3 region is CASSLFPPRTGLTGGYTF. The DNA of the CDR3 is TGTGCCAGCAGCTTGTTCCCCCCTCGGACAGGGTTGACGGGTGGCTACACCTTC.

This clone was recorded once. The V and J genes are TRBV19 and TRBJ1-5, with 7 bases matching TRBD1. The V segment lost 6 bases and the J segment 4 bases; nucleotides outside the gene matches: 12. The CDR3 runs 16 residues. Germline lookup yields CDR1 LNHDA and CDR2 SQIVND (reference sequence). In DNA form, the CDR3 reads TGTGCCAGTAGCGAAAAGACAGGGTCGGAGAATCAGCCCCAGCATTTT. Translating it yields CASSEKTGSENQPQHF.

The genes are TRBV5-1 and TRBJ2-7; 7 nucleotides match TRBD2. The CDR3 loop spans 17 amino acids. Losses at the gene ends were 4 bases for V and 5 bases for J; bases not matched to a gene: 18. Germline V gene data show CDR1 as SGHRS and CDR2 as YFSETQ. As DNA, the CDR3 is TGCGCCAGCAGCGGTGCCGGGACTAACCCCTTCATCAACGAGCAGTACTTC. Translated: CASSGAGTNPFINEQYF.

This clone has only one observation. The V and J genes are TRBV2 and TRBJ1-5, with TRBD1 identical over 10 bases. Trimming at V came to 6 bases and at J to 6 bases, leaving 11 bases not matched to a gene. This CDR3 comprises 16 residues. CDR1 is SNHLY and CDR2 is FYNNEI in the germline V gene. CDR3 protein: CASSAQGTGVVQPQHF. CDR3 in DNA: TGTGCCAGCAGCGCCCAAGGGACAGGGGTCGTTCAGCCCCAGCATTTT.

The chain joins TRBV4-1 to TRBJ1-2, with D perhaps TRBD1 (5 bases). V was trimmed by 0 bases and J by 4 bases, leaving 6 bases between them. Germline V gene data show CDR1 as MGHRA and CDR2 as YSYEKL. This CDR3 comprises 13 residues. This CDR3 is CASSQDQGYGYTF. CDR3 nucleotide sequence: TGCGCCAGCAGCCAAGACCAGGGCTATGGCTACACCTTC.

The V call is TRBV7-9, the J call TRBJ2-3; a weak D match, TRBD1 (6 bases). CDR1 SEHNR and CDR2 FQNEAQ come from the germline V gene (reference sequence). V was trimmed by 6 bases and J by 1 base, leaving 17 bases between them. The CDR3 covers 16 residues. The CDR3 protein is CASRPIQGSRTDTQYF. CDR3 nucleotide sequence: TGTGCCAGCAGACCTATTCAGGGGTCACGCACAGATACGCAGTATTTT.

CDR3 bases: TGTGCCACCAGCCCCGAAGGGACAGGGGTGGTCGTTGGCAATCAGCCCCAGCATTTT. This sequence encodes CATSPEGTGVVVGNQPQHF. The chain is built from TRBV15 and TRBJ1-5, with TRBD1 identical over 10 bases. The CDR3 totals 19 residues. Trimming removed 5 bases from V and 2 bases from J; junction bases left unmatched: 15. The germline CDR1 and CDR2 sequences are LNHNV and YYDKDF (reference sequence).

The V call is TRBV28, the J call TRBJ1-2; D is undetermined. Trimming took off 3 bases at V and 1 base at J, with 9 bases between the two ends. The CDR3 covers 14 residues. CDR1 is MDHEN and CDR2 is SYDVKM in the germline V gene. DNA of the CDR3: TGTGCCAGCAGTTTTCGGGATATTAACTATGGCTACACCTTC. Protein sequence: CASSFRDINYGYTF.

This clone was seen a single time. The chain links TRBV19 to TRBJ1-2, with D perhaps matching TRBD1 (5 bases). V dropped 8 bases and J dropped 2 bases, with 12 bases sitting between them. The length of the CDR3 is 13 residues. The V gene's germline CDR1 is LNHDA and CDR2 SQIVND (reference sequence). The CDR3 is CASSPGINYGYTF. CDR3 bases: TGTGCCAGTTCGCCAGGGATAAACTATGGCTACACCTTC.

This chain connects TRBV19 to TRBJ2-7; a weak D match, TRBD2 (6 bases). The CDR3 runs to 15 residues. From germline, CDR1 is LNHDA and CDR2 SQIVND (reference sequence). Trimming left V 3 bases short and J 0 bases short, with 12 bases between. The chain's CDR3 is CASSISVAVSYEQYF. DNA of the CDR3: TGTGCCAGTAGTATCTCGGTAGCGGTCTCCTACGAGCAGTACTTC.

The rearrangement links TRBV19 to TRBJ1-5; 8 positions match TRBD1. With V trimmed by 4 bases and J by 7 bases, 6 bases remained unmatched. CDR1 is LNHDA and CDR2 is SQIVND in the germline V gene (reference sequence). The CDR3 has 14 amino acids. The CDR3 loop is CASSTDRGRQPQHF. For the CDR3, the DNA is TGTGCCAGTAGTACTGACAGGGGCCGACAGCCCCAGCATTTT.

This clone was found a few times. The sample carries other DNA sequences with the same CDR3. The chain carries TRBV6-6 and TRBJ1-5; 8 nucleotides agree with TRBD1. The CDR3 totals 15 residues. CDR1 and CDR2 from the germline V gene are MNHNY and SVGAGI (reference sequence). With V trimmed by 8 bases and J by 1 base, 7 bases remained unmatched. CDR3 bases: TGTGCCAGCGGGACCGGGACAGGCAGCAATCAGCCCCAGCATTTT. This gives the protein CASGTGTGSNQPQHF.

The rearrangement links TRBV7-9 to TRBJ2-7; TRBD2 agrees at 9 bases. Germline assignment: CDR1 SEHNR and CDR2 FQNEAQ (reference sequence). This CDR3 comprises 14 residues. Germline trimming cut 5 bases from V and 5 bases from J; bases unmatched to any gene: 7. CDR3 amino acids: CASSTSGGRNEQYF. Written as DNA, the CDR3 is TGTGCCAGCAGCACCAGCGGGGGGCGGAACGAGCAGTACTTC.

This sequence joins TRBV10-2 and TRBJ2-2, with 9 bases that match TRBD2. The CDR3 contains 17 residues. V shed 1 base, J shed 2 bases, and the junction held 5 bases outside the gene matches. Germline V gives CDR1 WSHSY, CDR2 SAAADI. DNA of the CDR3: TGCGCCAGCAGTGAGTTCTCGCGGGGGGGCAACACCGGGGAGCTGTTTTTT. Protein: CASSEFSRGGNTGELFF.

V gene TRBV7-6 combines with J gene TRBJ2-3; D is perhaps TRBD2 (6 bases). Germline-derived CDR1 and CDR2 are SGHVS and FNYEAQ. The CDR3 covers 17 residues. Deletions cut 5 bases from V and 4 bases from J, with 22 bases between. CDR3: CASSAQLGLINADTQYF. As DNA, the CDR3 is TGTGCCAGCAGCGCACAACTCGGACTAATCAACGCAGATACGCAGTATTTT.

There are a few counts of this clone. The rearrangement joins TRBV6-5 to TRBJ1-1, with 10 bases that match TRBD1. The J segment lost 7 bases and the V segment lost 7 bases, leaving 9 bases of the junction unmatched. Germline V CDR1 and CDR2: MNHEY, SVGAGI. CDR3 size: 14 residues. The CDR3 nucleotides read TGTGCCAGCAAAAGGGACAGGGGCTTCCGTGAAGCTTTCTTT. Protein sequence: CASKRDRGFREAFF.

This clone was found many times. The rearrangement links TRBV27 to TRBJ1-5; D is uncertain. CDR3 length equals 15 residues. Germline V gives CDR1 MNHEY, CDR2 SMNVEV (reference sequence). Trimming cost V 2 bases and J 2 bases, with 10 bases left between them. CDR3 loop: CASSLNGRRNQPQHF. DNA of the CDR3: TGTGCCAGCAGTTTAAACGGCAGGCGCAATCAGCCCCAGCATTTT.

The chain has TRBV27 and TRBJ2-1; 8 bases map to TRBD1. The CDR3 sequence is 16 residues long. The trim removed 4 bases at V and 1 base at J, leaving 6 bases unmatched. The V gene's germline CDR1 is MNHEY and CDR2 SMNVEV (reference sequence). In DNA, the CDR3 is TGTGCCAGCAGTTCGGACAGGGCCGTTTCCTACAATGAGCAGTTCTTC. It is translated as CASSSDRAVSYNEQFF.

In this sample, this clone turned up once. The V gene is TRBV4-1, the J gene TRBJ2-5; 7 nucleotides line up with TRBD2. After removal of 5 bases from V and 1 base from J, the junction contained 1 base not matched to a gene. Germline assignment: CDR1 MGHRA and CDR2 YSYEKL. The CDR3 runs 13 residues. As DNA, the CDR3 is TGCGCCAGCAGCGGGGGGGTCCAAGAGACCCAGTACTTC. It is translated as CASSGGVQETQYF.

V and J are TRBV2 and TRBJ2-1; 16 bases line up with TRBD2. Germline loops: CDR1 SNHLY, CDR2 FYNNEI. The CDR3 spans 16 residues. V shed 6 bases and J 7 bases; nucleotides not matched to a gene: 6. CDR3 loop: CASSRGLAGGQNEQFF. In nucleotides, the CDR3 is TGTGCCAGCAGCCGGGGACTAGCGGGGGGGCAGAATGAGCAGTTCTTC.

The genes are TRBV11-2 and TRBJ1-4; D is undetermined. The length of the CDR3 is 15 residues. The V end lost 0 bases, the J end lost 7 bases, and 12 bases lay between the germline ends. The germline CDR1 and CDR2 sequences are SGHAT and FQNNGV. CDR3 coding DNA: TGTGCCAGCAGCTTAGATTCGCGTCTGTCTGAAAAACTGTTTTTT. Protein sequence: CASSLDSRLSEKLFF.

The V and J genes are TRBV9 and TRBJ2-3, with a possible D match to TRBD1 (5 bases). Germline V gene data show CDR1 as SGDLS and CDR2 as YYNGEE. V was pared by 3 bases and J by 2 bases, with 10 bases between. The CDR3 has 14 amino acids. The CDR3 spells CASSEGHPTDTQYF. As DNA, the CDR3 is TGTGCCAGCAGCGAGGGGCACCCCACAGATACGCAGTATTTT.

This clone has a single count. The gene calls are TRBV9 and TRBJ1-2; D may be TRBD1 (6 bases). There are 12 residues in the CDR3. Germline CDR1 SGDLS, CDR2 YYNGEE. V lost 7 bases and J 7 bases, leaving 14 bases between the germline ends. For the CDR3, the DNA is TGTGCCAGCTTTACAGGGAGTTTTGGCTACACCTTC. Translating it yields CASFTGSFGYTF.

The chain combines TRBV27 with TRBJ1-1; D may be TRBD1 (6 bases). V dropped 6 bases and J dropped 6 bases, with 20 bases sitting between them. Germline V CDR1 and CDR2: MNHEY, SMNVEV (reference sequence). The CDR3 is 15 residues long. Written as DNA, the CDR3 is TGTGCCAGCAGACCCCGTAGCGACAGGTCACCTGAAGCTTTCTTT. Translated, it gives CASRPRSDRSPEAFF.

V gene TRBV6-5 combines with J gene TRBJ2-7; 10 bases line up with TRBD1. The trim removed 6 bases at V and 3 bases at J, leaving 2 bases unmatched. CDR3 length: 13 amino acids. Germline V CDR1 and CDR2: MNHEY, SVGAGI. The CDR3 protein is CASRGTGDYEQYF. As DNA, the CDR3 is TGTGCCAGCAGAGGGACAGGGGACTACGAGCAGTACTTC.

The rearrangement joins TRBV19 to TRBJ2-5; 7 nucleotides agree with TRBD1. Trimming at V came to 5 bases and at J to 3 bases, leaving 3 bases not matched to a gene. This CDR3 has 13 residues. Germline V CDR1 and CDR2: LNHDA, SQIVND (reference sequence). CDR3 sequence reads: CASSWDREETQYF. CDR3 coding DNA: TGTGCCAGTAGTTGGGACAGAGAAGAGACCCAGTACTTC.

This chain's CDR3 is CASTPAGGGNQPQHF. CDR3 bases: TGTGCCAGTACTCCGGCAGGGGGCGGCAATCAGCCCCAGCATTTT. The chain is built from TRBV19 and TRBJ1-5; 8 bases agree with TRBD1. Germline V lookup: CDR1 LNHDA, CDR2 SQIVND (reference sequence). Unmatched junction bases numbered 7, after V lost 7 bases and J lost 2 bases. CDR3 length equals 15 residues.

This clone has just a few counts. The J gene is TRBJ1-3, the V gene TRBV5-1; D is ambiguous. V was clipped by 0 bases and J by 3 bases, with 10 bases between them. Germline V lookup: CDR1 SGHRS, CDR2 YFSETQ. The CDR3 has 15 amino acids. The CDR3 region is CASSLDGFSGNTIYF. The CDR3, as DNA: TGCGCCAGCAGCTTGGACGGGTTTAGTGGAAACACCATATATTTT.